This TCR beta chain was sequenced for a study of blood T cell repertoires in COVID-19. The table came from immunoSEQ multiplex PCR; TCRdb's copy has only in-frame clones and leaves some out. The sample yields 200,000 to 250,000 clones, roughly 84% seen once. V was clipped by 4 bases and J by 6 bases; unmatched bases: 10. CDR1 is SGHTA, CDR2 FQGTGA, per germline. This CDR3 is built from 15 residues. The TCR sequence derives from an elderly woman with acute or convalescent COVID-19. The chain combines TRBV7-3 with TRBJ2-3, with TRBD1 matching over 7 bases. Material: peripheral blood. The CDR3, as DNA: TGTGCCAGCAGCTCCTCGGGCAGGGGGTTTGATACGCAGTATTTT. As protein: CASSSSGRGFDTQYF.